Listed below are T cell receptor beta chains from one sample, sequenced in a study of T cells in tuberculosis. Produced via immunoSEQ multiplex PCR; TCRdb's table is partial and in-frame only. The sample yields approximately 35,000 clones, 92% seen once. Sequencing was performed on PBMCs, taken at tuberculosis diagnosis. The receptor set was obtained from an adult with tuberculosis. Some clones in this sample may be carry-over from other donors' samples. Both conserved end residues are part of each CDR3. The order of the fields is clone size, J gene, V gene, D gene, CDR3 protein, CDR3 DNA. D genes are given only for firm matches. Rows give clone size only sometimes, using once, few, many, or a class for an expanded clone.

abundance: -
j_gene: TRBJ2-7
v_gene: TRBV6-6
d_gene: TRBD1
CDR3aa: CASSYGGDRGHEQYF
CDR3nt: TGTGCCAGCAGTTACGGGGGGGACAGGGGGCACGAGCAGTACTTC

abundance: -
j_gene: TRBJ2-1
v_gene: TRBV6-5
d_gene: TRBD2
CDR3aa: CASSLGLAGEVFF
CDR3nt: TGTGCCAGCAGCCTGGGACTAGCGGGGGAGGTGTTCTTC

abundance: -
j_gene: TRBJ2-7
v_gene: TRBV11-1
d_gene: -
CDR3aa: CASSPGRWGENSYEQYF
CDR3nt: TGTGCCAGCAGCCCAGGCCGGTGGGGGGAGAACTCCTACGAGCAGTACTTC

abundance: few
j_gene: TRBJ1-1
v_gene: TRBV10-1
d_gene: TRBD1
CDR3aa: CASSAIRTGEAFF
CDR3nt: TGCGCCAGCAGTGCCATCCGGACAGGGGAAGCTTTCTTT

abundance: -
j_gene: TRBJ2-7
v_gene: TRBV27
d_gene: -
CDR3aa: CASSPAGTGYEQYF
CDR3nt: TGTGCCAGCAGCCCGGCGGGAACAGGTTACGAGCAGTACTTC

abundance: -
j_gene: TRBJ1-3
v_gene: TRBV5-5
d_gene: -
CDR3aa: CASSLTGGNTIYF
CDR3nt: TGTGCCAGCAGCTTAACAGGTGGAAACACCATATATTTT

abundance: -
j_gene: TRBJ2-3
v_gene: TRBV27
d_gene: TRBD2
CDR3aa: CASLLREGRDQSGTDTQYF
CDR3nt: TGTGCCAGCTTACTTAGGGAGGGGCGCGACCAAAGTGGCACAGATACGCAGTATTTT

abundance: -
j_gene: TRBJ2-7
v_gene: TRBV6-1
d_gene: -
CDR3aa: CASSAVLTYEQYF
CDR3nt: TGTGCCAGCAGTGCAGTCCTTACCTACGAGCAGTACTTC

abundance: once
j_gene: TRBJ2-7
v_gene: TRBV11-1
d_gene: TRBD1
CDR3aa: CAIALGQGREQYF
CDR3nt: TGTGCCATAGCCCTCGGACAGGGGCGCGAGCAGTACTTC

abundance: -
j_gene: TRBJ2-3
v_gene: TRBV18
d_gene: -
CDR3aa: CASSPEARGLVVTDTQYF
CDR3nt: TGTGCCAGCTCACCTGAGGCCAGGGGTTTAGTTGTAACAGATACGCAGTATTTT

abundance: -
j_gene: TRBJ2-7
v_gene: TRBV7-2
d_gene: TRBD1
CDR3aa: CASSRGQGATLSYEQYF
CDR3nt: TGTGCCAGCAGCCGCGGACAGGGGGCGACCTTATCCTACGAGCAGTACTTC

abundance: -
j_gene: TRBJ1-1
v_gene: TRBV7-2
d_gene: -
CDR3aa: CASSPWLLAAFF
CDR3nt: TGTGCCAGCAGCCCTTGGTTGTTAGCGGCTTTCTTT

abundance: -
j_gene: TRBJ2-3
v_gene: TRBV9
d_gene: TRBD2
CDR3aa: CASSVEGGTSGPYSTDTQYF
CDR3nt: TGTGCCAGCAGCGTAGAAGGGGGGACTAGCGGGCCCTATAGCACAGATACGCAGTATTTT

abundance: -
j_gene: TRBJ1-5
v_gene: TRBV6-1
d_gene: TRBD1
CDR3aa: CASRADREGNQPQHF
CDR3nt: TGTGCCAGCAGGGCTGACAGGGAAGGGAATCAGCCCCAGCATTTT

abundance: -
j_gene: TRBJ2-1
v_gene: TRBV7-2
d_gene: TRBD2
CDR3aa: CASSFPGLNEQFF
CDR3nt: TGTGCCAGCAGCTTCCCGGGACTAAATGAGCAGTTCTTC

abundance: -
j_gene: TRBJ1-3
v_gene: TRBV7-9
d_gene: -
CDR3aa: CASSSPTGLSSGNTIYF
CDR3nt: TGTGCCAGCAGCTCGCCGACAGGCCTTAGCTCTGGAAACACCATATATTTT

abundance: -
j_gene: TRBJ1-2
v_gene: TRBV6-6
d_gene: -
CDR3aa: CASSQPDRGAYGYTF
CDR3nt: TGTGCCAGCAGCCAGCCGGACAGAGGGGCTTATGGCTACACCTTC

abundance: -
j_gene: TRBJ2-1
v_gene: TRBV9
d_gene: -
CDR3aa: CASSTSPGYNEQFF
CDR3nt: TGTGCCAGCAGCACTAGTCCGGGGTACAATGAGCAGTTCTTC

abundance: -
j_gene: TRBJ1-2
v_gene: TRBV7-6
d_gene: TRBD1
CDR3aa: CASSSARTGGLYGYTF
CDR3nt: TGTGCCAGCAGCTCCGCCCGGACAGGGGGGCTCTATGGCTACACCTTC

abundance: -
j_gene: TRBJ2-3
v_gene: TRBV7-2
d_gene: -
CDR3aa: CASSLTRISDTQYF
CDR3nt: TGTGCCAGCAGCTTAACCAGAATTTCAGATACGCAGTATTTT

abundance: -
j_gene: TRBJ2-7
v_gene: TRBV18
d_gene: -
CDR3aa: CASSPPSRGSYEQYF
CDR3nt: TGTGCCAGCTCACCACCGAGCAGGGGCTCCTACGAGCAGTACTTC

abundance: -
j_gene: TRBJ2-7
v_gene: TRBV6-5
d_gene: -
CDR3aa: CASSLAGRTYEQYF
CDR3nt: TGTGCCAGCAGTTTGGCGGGACGGACCTACGAGCAGTACTTC

abundance: -
j_gene: TRBJ2-1
v_gene: TRBV5-1
d_gene: TRBD2
CDR3aa: CASSTRLAGEYNEQFF
CDR3nt: TGCGCCAGCAGTACGAGACTAGCGGGGGAGTACAATGAGCAGTTCTTC

abundance: -
j_gene: TRBJ2-2
v_gene: TRBV7-6
d_gene: -
CDR3aa: CASSLYGGANTGELFF
CDR3nt: TGTGCCAGCAGCTTATATGGAGGGGCCAACACCGGGGAGCTGTTTTTT

abundance: once
j_gene: TRBJ2-7
v_gene: TRBV19
d_gene: -
CDR3aa: CASSITGFYEQYF
CDR3nt: TGTGCCAGTAGTATAACGGGGTTCTACGAGCAGTACTTC

abundance: once
j_gene: TRBJ2-1
v_gene: TRBV18
d_gene: TRBD2
CDR3aa: CASSPGTSGGGRQFF
CDR3nt: TGTGCCAGCTCACCTGGGACTAGCGGGGGGGGCCGGCAGTTCTTC

abundance: once
j_gene: TRBJ2-3
v_gene: TRBV29-1
d_gene: TRBD2
CDR3aa: CSVETSGGISDTQYF
CDR3nt: TGCAGCGTTGAGACTAGCGGGGGGATTTCGGATACGCAGTATTTT

abundance: -
j_gene: TRBJ2-1
v_gene: TRBV7-3
d_gene: -
CDR3aa: CASSFRGGAPINEQFF
CDR3nt: TGTGCCAGCAGCTTTCGTGGCGGGGCGCCCATAAATGAGCAGTTCTTC

abundance: -
j_gene: TRBJ1-5
v_gene: TRBV18
d_gene: TRBD1
CDR3aa: CASSKGTGQNQPQHF
CDR3nt: TGTGCCAGCTCAAAAGGGACAGGACAAAATCAGCCCCAGCATTTT

abundance: -
j_gene: TRBJ2-3
v_gene: TRBV6-6
d_gene: -
CDR3aa: CASSYNQVYTDTQYF
CDR3nt: TGTGCCAGCAGTTACAATCAGGTTTACACAGATACGCAGTATTTT

abundance: -
j_gene: TRBJ2-7
v_gene: TRBV30
d_gene: -
CDR3aa: CAWSEAWEQYF
CDR3nt: TGTGCCTGGAGTGAAGCTTGGGAGCAGTACTTC

abundance: few
j_gene: TRBJ1-6
v_gene: TRBV7-2
d_gene: -
CDR3aa: CASSLEARNSPLHF
CDR3nt: TGTGCCAGCAGCTTGGAGGCAAGAAATTCACCCCTCCACTTT

abundance: -
j_gene: TRBJ1-3
v_gene: TRBV29-1
d_gene: -
CDR3aa: CSVVFRGSGNTIYF
CDR3nt: TGCAGCGTTGTCTTCAGGGGTTCTGGAAACACCATATATTTT

abundance: -
j_gene: TRBJ1-6
v_gene: TRBV4-1
d_gene: -
CDR3aa: CASRLTRESNSPLHF
CDR3nt: TGCGCCAGCAGGCTGACAAGGGAGTCGAATTCACCCCTCCACTTT

abundance: -
j_gene: TRBJ2-7
v_gene: TRBV4-1
d_gene: TRBD1
CDR3aa: CASSQGDRAVDEQYF
CDR3nt: TGCGCCAGCAGCCAAGGGGACAGGGCTGTCGACGAGCAGTACTTC

abundance: -
j_gene: TRBJ2-7
v_gene: TRBV5-8
d_gene: TRBD1
CDR3aa: CASSLQVLDRTYEQYF
CDR3nt: TGTGCCAGCAGCTTGCAAGTTTTGGACAGGACCTACGAGCAGTACTTC

abundance: -
j_gene: TRBJ1-4
v_gene: TRBV19
d_gene: TRBD1
CDR3aa: CASSIEGYRDRNEKLFF
CDR3nt: TGTGCCAGTAGTATAGAGGGGTACCGGGACAGAAATGAAAAACTGTTTTTT

abundance: -
j_gene: TRBJ2-7
v_gene: TRBV6-5
d_gene: -
CDR3aa: CASSSHQRLIVVF
CDR3nt: TGTGCCAGCAGTTCCCACCAGAGGCTCATCGTCGTCTTC

abundance: -
j_gene: TRBJ1-1
v_gene: TRBV9
d_gene: TRBD1
CDR3aa: CASSVEVRGHAEAFF
CDR3nt: TGTGCCAGCAGCGTAGAGGTCAGGGGGCATGCTGAAGCTTTCTTT

abundance: -
j_gene: TRBJ1-6
v_gene: TRBV14
d_gene: TRBD1
CDR3aa: CASSRDRGRSLHF
CDR3nt: TGTGCCAGCAGCCGGGACAGGGGGCGATCCCTCCACTTT

abundance: -
j_gene: TRBJ1-2
v_gene: TRBV19
d_gene: -
CDR3aa: CASSFDSGRNYGYTF
CDR3nt: TGTGCCAGTAGTTTCGATTCCGGGAGAAACTATGGCTACACCTTC

abundance: -
j_gene: TRBJ2-3
v_gene: TRBV11-2
d_gene: -
CDR3aa: CASSPNTDTQYF
CDR3nt: TGTGCCAGCAGCCCCAACACAGATACGCAGTATTTT